These 16 T cell receptor beta chains share one sample of origin, sequenced in a study of cytomegalovirus exposure and HLA in healthy donors. The PCR ran on 60 Vbeta and 13 Jbeta primers. Generated by immunoSEQ multiplex PCR, the TCRdb table keeps only in-frame clones and is missing some. This repertoire shows some 120,000 clones, around 81% found once; its top ten account for more than 1%. Sequenced input: PBMCs. Source of these receptors: a female donor in good health and CMV-seronegative.

The rearrangement joins TRBV10-3 to TRBJ1-1; no clear D. The V gene's germline CDR1 is ENHRY and CDR2 SYGVKD. The CDR3 extends over 16 amino acids. Trimming cost V 3 bases and J 5 bases, with 19 bases left between them. DNA for the CDR3: TGTGCCATCAGTGAATTCCTGGGCCTCACTGGGACTGAAGCTTTCTTT. This sequence encodes CAISEFLGLTGTEAFF.

This rearrangement joins TRBV5-4 to TRBJ1-4, with 7 bases lining up with TRBD1. Unmatched junction bases numbered 8, after V lost 4 bases and J lost 5 bases. The CDR3 is made up of 15 amino acids. Germline CDR1 is SGHNT and CDR2 is YYREEE (reference sequence). The CDR3 spells CASSPKGQENEKLFF. CDR3 DNA: TGTGCCAGCAGCCCGAAAGGACAGGAAAATGAAAAACTGTTTTTT. The full variable domain, completed using reference TRBV5-4 and TRBJ1-4, is ETGVTQSPTHLIKTRGQQVTLRCSSQSGHNTVSWYQQALGQGPQFIFQYYREEENGRGNFPPRFSGLQFPNYSSELNVNALELDDSALYLCASSPKGQENEKLFFGSGTQLSVL.

The chain has TRBV27 and TRBJ2-3, with a possible D match to TRBD2 (7 bases). CDR3 length equals 11 residues. Deletions cut 5 bases from V and 9 bases from J, with 9 bases between. Per the germline V gene, CDR1 is MNHEY and CDR2 is SMNVEV (reference sequence). CDR3 region: CASSPGGTQYF. In nucleotides, the CDR3 is TGTGCCAGCAGTCCGGGGGGCACGCAGTATTTT.

This chain links TRBV5-4 with TRBJ2-3; D is unresolved. The germline V gene has CDR1 SGHNT and CDR2 YYREEE (reference sequence). V dropped 2 bases and J dropped 4 bases, with 11 bases sitting between them. The CDR3 runs to 14 residues. Written as DNA, the CDR3 is TGTGCCAGCAGCTTCTCCCTACTGGCAGATACGCAGTATTTT. Its translation is CASSFSLLADTQYF.

This chain connects TRBV9 to TRBJ2-3, with 8 nucleotides matching TRBD2. From germline, CDR1 is SGDLS and CDR2 YYNGEE. The CDR3 has 15 amino acids. V lost 4 bases to trimming and J lost 2 bases; unmatched junction nucleotides: 6. CDR3 protein: CASSSSGGTTDTQYF. The CDR3 nucleotides read TGTGCCAGCAGCTCTTCGGGGGGGACCACAGATACGCAGTATTTT.

About this clone: A read error may account for a junction end that differs from germline. The chain employs TRBV2 and TRBJ1-3, with 7 bases fitting TRBD1. CDR1 and CDR2 from the germline V gene are SNHLY and FYNNEI. The CDR3 spans 17 residues. Here the CDR3 DNA reads TGTGCCAGCAGGGAAGACAGGGAGCCCTCCTCTGGAAACACCATATATTTT. Amino acids: CASREDREPSSGNTIYF.

This rearrangement joins TRBV6-6 to TRBJ2-3; 9 nucleotides match TRBD2. Germline V gene sequence: CDR1 MNHNY, CDR2 SVGAGI (reference sequence). This CDR3 has 16 residues. V dropped 5 bases and J dropped 6; count of bases not matched to a gene: 12. This chain's CDR3 is CASSRSGRRLADTQYF. The DNA for the CDR3 is TGTGCCAGCAGTCGTAGCGGGAGACGGTTAGCGGATACGCAGTATTTT.

V and J are TRBV4-1 and TRBJ2-5, with 16 bases lining up with TRBD2. The germline V gene has CDR1 MGHRA and CDR2 YSYEKL. The CDR3 length is 19 residues. The junction had 13 bases not matched to a gene; V was cut back by 4 bases and J by 5 bases. CDR3 DNA sequence: TGCGCCAGCAGCCGAAAGCAGGGACTAGCGGGAGGGGGCGTGGAGACCCAGTACTTC. It codes for CASSRKQGLAGGGVETQYF.

The chain couples TRBV9 to TRBJ2-2, with 11 nucleotides matching TRBD2. This CDR3 is built from 17 residues. The V gene end was trimmed by 1 base and the J gene end by 7 bases; junction bases not matched to a gene: 9. Looked up from germline, CDR1 is SGDLS and CDR2 is YYNGEE. The DNA for the CDR3 is TGTGCCAGCAGCGTAACTCTAGCGGGAGGTTCGGGCGGGGAGCTGTTTTTT. This gives the protein CASSVTLAGGSGGELFF.

J is TRBJ1-4 and V is TRBV7-9; a possible D gene is TRBD1 (6 bases). CDR3 size: 15 residues. V was shortened by 1 base and J by 5 bases, with 11 bases between the two germline ends. Germline CDR1 SEHNR, CDR2 FQNEAQ (reference sequence). CDR3 loop: CASSLVGASNEKLFF. As DNA, the CDR3 is TGTGCCAGCAGCTTAGTGGGGGCTTCAAATGAAAAACTGTTTTTT.

The chain has TRBV19 and TRBJ1-2, with D possibly being TRBD1 (5 bases). V was trimmed by 10 bases and J by 4 bases, leaving 16 bases between them. The CDR3 spans 13 residues. Per the germline V gene, CDR1 is LNHDA and CDR2 is SQIVND (reference sequence). CDR3 amino acids: CATDGRGGYGYTF. CDR3 DNA: TGTGCCACCGACGGACGGGGGGGCTATGGCTACACCTTC.

The V gene is TRBV5-4, the J gene TRBJ2-1; a possible D gene is TRBD1 (6 bases). Germline CDR1 SGHNT, CDR2 YYREEE (reference sequence). CDR3 length: 15 amino acids. V gave up 2 bases and J gave up 5 bases, with 14 bases separating them. CDR3 sequence (DNA): TGTGCCAGCAGCTTCGGACAACCAGGGGACAATGAGCAGTTCTTC. Amino acids: CASSFGQPGDNEQFF.

The chain combines TRBV30 with TRBJ2-1; 11 positions agree with TRBD2. The CDR3 loop spans 13 amino acids. V gave up 8 bases and J gave up 4 bases; unmatched junction bases: 4. Per the germline V gene, CDR1 is GTSNPN and CDR2 is SVGIG (reference sequence). In DNA form, the CDR3 reads TGTGCCCTGACTAGCGGGACATACAATGAGCAGTTCTTC. It is translated as CALTSGTYNEQFF. Complete variable domain (other parts from reference TRBV30 and TRBJ2-1): SQTIHQWPATLVQPVGSPLSLECTVEGTSNPNLYWYRQAAGRGLQLLFYSVGIGQISSEVPQNLSASRPQDRQFILSSKKLLLSDSGFYLCALTSGTYNEQFFGPGTRLTVL.

The chain recombines TRBV6-5 with TRBJ1-6; D is possibly TRBD1 (5 bases). V lost 5 bases, J lost 7 bases, and 9 bases lay in between. The CDR3 runs to 13 residues. The V gene's germline CDR1 is MNHEY and CDR2 SVGAGI. The chain's CDR3 is CASSRQGNSPLHF. The CDR3 DNA sequence: TGTGCCAGCAGTCGGCAGGGAAATTCACCCCTCCACTTT.

The chain has TRBV19 and TRBJ1-2; a possible D gene is TRBD1 (5 bases). Germline lookup yields CDR1 LNHDA and CDR2 SQIVND (reference sequence). V was cut by 9 bases and J by 3 bases, with 14 bases left in between. This CDR3 comprises 13 residues. The CDR3 DNA is TGTGCCAGCCAGACAGCCGCTGACTATGGCTACACCTTC. Protein: CASQTAADYGYTF. Supplemented by reference TRBV19 and TRBJ1-2, the full variable domain reads DGGITQSPKYLFRKEGQNVTLSCEQNLNHDAMYWYRQDPGQGLRLIYYSQIVNDFQKGDIAEGYSVSREKKESFPLTVTSAQKNPTAFYLCASQTAADYGYTFGSGTRLTVV.

V and J are TRBV7-9 and TRBJ1-3; TRBD1 is a possible D gene (5 bases). V was clipped by 4 bases and J by 2 bases, with 12 bases between them. The germline gives CDR1 SEHNR, CDR2 FQNEAQ (reference sequence). CDR3 size: 15 residues. CDR3 bases: TGTGCCAGCAGCTCCGACAGCGGGGCTGGAAACACCATATATTTT. It yields the protein CASSSDSGAGNTIYF.